This is a list of T cell receptor beta chains from one sample in a study of cytomegalovirus exposure and HLA in healthy donors. TCRdb keeps only in-frame clones here, not all; method: immunoSEQ multiplex PCR. The table lists around 130,000 clones, roughly 70% of them singletons. Sequencing input: PBMCs. Receptor source: a woman in her thirties or forties in good health and CMV-seropositive. Each CDR3 is given with its conserved first and last residue. The order of the fields is J gene, clone size, V gene, D gene, CDR3 protein, CDR3 DNA. A D gene is named only where the DNA matches it firmly. Rows may omit the clone size; those that give it use once, few, many or a size class.

TRBJ2-3,NA,TRBV19,NA,CASSPRGDTQYF,TGTGCCAGTAGCCCTAGAGGGGATACGCAGTATTTT
TRBJ2-7,NA,TRBV5-1,NA,CASSSDSYNSYEQYF,TGCGCCAGCAGCTCGGACAGCTACAACTCCTACGAGCAGTACTTC
TRBJ2-5,NA,TRBV27,NA,CASSLVRGQETQYF,TGTGCCAGCAGTTTAGTCAGGGGCCAAGAGACCCAGTACTTC
TRBJ2-7,NA,TRBV11-1,TRBD1,CASSPGQGAEQYF,TGTGCCAGCAGCCCGGGACAGGGGGCCGAGCAGTACTTC
TRBJ1-2,NA,TRBV30,TRBD1,CAWRGGQGTYGYTF,TGTGCCTGGAGGGGGGGACAGGGAACATATGGCTACACCTTC
TRBJ1-6,NA,TRBV6-5,NA,CASSYSFGGSPLHF,TGTGCCAGCAGTTACTCGTTCGGGGGTTCACCCCTCCACTTT
TRBJ2-7,NA,TRBV4-3,TRBD2,CASSQDLGTSERSYEQYF,TGCGCCAGCAGCCAAGATCTTGGGACTAGCGAACGGTCTTACGAGCAGTACTTC
TRBJ1-6,NA,TRBV27,TRBD1,CASSPITGGNSPLHF,TGTGCCAGCAGTCCTATAACAGGGGGAAATTCACCCCTCCACTTT
TRBJ2-7,NA,TRBV4-2,TRBD2,CASSQESGGRAYEQYF,TGTGCCAGCAGCCAAGAATCCGGCGGGAGGGCCTACGAGCAGTACTTC
TRBJ2-7,NA,TRBV28,TRBD1,CASSLVYGTDPYEQYF,TGTGCCAGCAGTTTAGTGTATGGGACAGACCCCTACGAGCAGTACTTC
TRBJ1-1,once,TRBV6-1,NA,CASNDREAFF,TGTGCCAGCAATGACAGAGAAGCTTTCTTT
TRBJ2-2,NA,TRBV7-6,NA,CASSSSPGELFF,TGTGCCAGCAGCTCTAGTCCCGGGGAGCTGTTTTTT
TRBJ2-5,few,TRBV7-2,NA,CASSPKGLGLETQYF,TGTGCCAGCAGCCCCAAGGGGCTAGGATTGGAGACCCAGTACTTC
TRBJ1-1,NA,TRBV6-5,NA,CASSGILGGEAFF,TGTGCCAGCAGTGGTATTCTAGGAGGTGAAGCTTTCTTT
TRBJ2-7,NA,TRBV28,TRBD1,CASRRGLSYEQYF,TGTGCCAGCAGAAGGGGGCTTTCCTACGAGCAGTACTTC